A selection of T cell receptor beta chains follows, all from one sample in a study of Ad26.COV2.S vaccination and SARS-CoV-2 variants. Using immunoSEQ multiplex PCR, the repertoire was profiled, and TCRdb retains in-frame clones only, with some absent. Of some 390,000 clones listed, approximately 89% are singletons. This specimen consisted of peripheral blood, obtained in a trial of Ad26.COV2.S vaccine versus placebo. The origin of the receptors is a person between 18 and 65 years old who received the Ad26.COV2.S COVID-19 vaccine or a placebo. Each CDR3 is given with its conserved first and last residue. D genes are given only for firm matches. Only part of the rows carry a size: once, few, many, or a class if the clone is expanded.

.	TRBJ1-2	TRBV27	.	TGTGCCAGCAGTTACATGTCTTTTAGGGGACAAATAGGCTATGGCTACACCTTC	CASSYMSFRGQIGYGYTF
.	TRBJ2-2	TRBV24-1	.	TGTGCCACCAGTGGGAATCTCGGGAGAGCGAACACCGGGGAGCTGTTTTTT	CATSGNLGRANTGELFF
once	TRBJ1-2	TRBV9	TRBD1	TGTGCCAGCAGCGTGAGAGCGGACAGGATAGCTAACTATGGCTACACCTTC	CASSVRADRIANYGYTF
.	TRBJ1-4	TRBV4-1	.	TGCGCCAGCAGCCCGGGCGTGAGCCCACCATTTAATGAAAAACTGTTTTTT	CASSPGVSPPFNEKLFF
.	TRBJ2-3	TRBV7-3	TRBD2	TGTGCCAGCAGCCCGACTAGCGGGAGAGCAGATACGCAGTATTTT	CASSPTSGRADTQYF
.	TRBJ1-5	TRBV6-6	.	TGTGCCAGCAGTTTACCGGCTAATAGCAATCAGCCCCAGCATTTT	CASSLPANSNQPQHF
.	TRBJ1-6	TRBV28	.	TGTGCCAGCAGCACCGGGACGGTTAATTCACCCCTCCACTTT	CASSTGTVNSPLHF
.	TRBJ2-7	TRBV10-1	TRBD1	TGCGCCAGCAGTGAGTGGGGACAGTTCTACGAGCAGTACTTC	CASSEWGQFYEQYF
.	TRBJ1-5	TRBV2	TRBD1	TGTGCCAGCAGTGATCCGGGACAGGGAAGTGATCAGCCCCAGCATTTT	CASSDPGQGSDQPQHF
.	TRBJ1-1	TRBV7-8	.	TGTGCCAGCAGCTTAGTGCCTACGGGGGCCGTCAACACTGAAGCTTTCTTT	CASSLVPTGAVNTEAFF
.	TRBJ1-2	TRBV5-6	TRBD1	TGTGCCAGCAGCTCCCCGACAGGGAGAGCTAACTATGGCTACACCTTC	CASSSPTGRANYGYTF
.	TRBJ2-5	TRBV13	.	TGTGCCAGCAGCTTAGGTGAAAGGGAGACCCAGTACTTC	CASSLGERETQYF
.	TRBJ2-2	TRBV30	.	TGTGCCTGGACCGCTGATTTTGGGGGAGTGAGGACCGGGGAGCTGTTTTTT	CAWTADFGGVRTGELFF
.	TRBJ2-7	TRBV5-3	.	TGTGCCAGAAGCGCAGCGCAGGGGATAGTAACCTACGAGCAGTACTTC	CARSAAQGIVTYEQYF
once	TRBJ2-1	TRBV5-1	.	TGCGCCAGCAGGCGCTCCTACAATGAGCAGTTCTTC	CASRRSYNEQFF
.	TRBJ1-2	TRBV19	.	TGTGCCAGTAGTCCAGGGAATTACAACAACTATGGCTACACCTTC	CASSPGNYNNYGYTF
.	TRBJ1-6	TRBV6-5	.	TGTGCCAGCAGTTACAAGAGGAATTCACCCCTCCACTTT	CASSYKRNSPLHF
.	TRBJ2-7	TRBV5-1	.	TGCGCCAGCAGCTTAAGGGAGGACTACGAGCAGTACTTC	CASSLREDYEQYF
.	TRBJ1-1	TRBV28	.	TGTGCCAGCAGTTTCGGGGGGCCCACTGAAGCTTTCTTT	CASSFGGPTEAFF
.	TRBJ2-1	TRBV28	.	TGTGCCGGCTCTAAATACAATGAGCAGTTCTTC	CAGSKYNEQFF
.	TRBJ2-4	TRBV7-2	.	TGTGCCAGCAGCTCGGAGGGCCTCCAAAACATTCAGTACTTC	CASSSEGLQNIQYF
.	TRBJ2-4	TRBV30	TRBD2	TGTGCCTGGAGTGAACTAGCGCTAGCCAAAAACATTCAGTACTTC	CAWSELALAKNIQYF
.	TRBJ2-6	TRBV28	.	TGTGCCAGCAGTTTTTGGTTCTCTGGGGCCAACGTCCTGACTTTC	CASSFWFSGANVLTF
.	TRBJ2-3	TRBV9	.	TGTGCCAGCAGTGTGGGAAGTAGTATTAGCACAGATACGCAGTATTTT	CASSVGSSISTDTQYF
.	TRBJ1-6	TRBV6-5	.	TGTGCCAGCAGTTATAAAGGTGAAATGGATTCACCCCTCCACTTT	CASSYKGEMDSPLHF
.	TRBJ2-7	TRBV6-2/TRBV6-3	.	TGTGCCAGCAGCGCCGGGACCTTAACCTACGAGCAGTACTTC	CASSAGTLTYEQYF
once	TRBJ2-3	TRBV6-5	.	TGTGCCAGCAGTCAACGGGACCCCGAAGATACGCAGTATTTT	CASSQRDPEDTQYF
.	TRBJ2-7	TRBV3-1/TRBV3-2	.	TGTGCCAGCGGGAGGCCTTACGAGCAGTACTTC	CASGRPYEQYF
.	TRBJ2-1	TRBV7-3	TRBD2	TGTGCCAGCAGCCCAGGACAAGCGGGATACAATGAGCAGTTCTTC	CASSPGQAGYNEQFF
.	TRBJ2-5	TRBV27	.	TGTGCCAGCCGCATTTGGGGCCAAGAGACCCAGTACTTC	CASRIWGQETQYF
.	TRBJ2-1	TRBV24-1	.	TGTGCCACCAGTGATTTAGCCGGTATGGGGGGCGAAGGAGACAATGAGCAGTTCTTC	CATSDLAGMGGEGDNEQFF
.	TRBJ1-5	TRBV7-9	.	TGTGCCAGCAGCTTAGCGATGGAGGGGAATCAGCCCCAGCATTTT	CASSLAMEGNQPQHF
once	TRBJ1-5	TRBV6-1	.	TGTGCCAGCAGTGAGGGACTTAATCAGCCCCAGCATTTT	CASSEGLNQPQHF
.	TRBJ2-1	TRBV6-4	TRBD2	TGTGCCAGCAGTGGCGGGAGAGGCTCCTACAATGAGCAGTTCTTC	CASSGGRGSYNEQFF
.	TRBJ2-5	TRBV5-4	TRBD2	TGTGCCAGCAGCTTGGCAAGGGGACTAGCGGGAGTGGAGACCCAGTACTTC	CASSLARGLAGVETQYF
few	TRBJ2-7	TRBV4-1	.	TGCGCCAGCAGCCAAGACAGGCCTTACTCCTACGAGCAGTACTTC	CASSQDRPYSYEQYF
.	TRBJ1-2	TRBV9	.	TGTGCCAGCAGCGGACCCACCGGGGACACCTTC	CASSGPTGDTF
.	TRBJ2-1	TRBV13	TRBD1	TGTGCCAGCAGCTTTGGTGACAGGGGTTACAATGAGCAGTTCTTC	CASSFGDRGYNEQFF
.	TRBJ2-5	TRBV18	.	TGTGCCAGCTCACCACCGACAGCAGTCCAAGAGACCCAGTACTTC	CASSPPTAVQETQYF
.	TRBJ2-1	TRBV12-3/TRBV12-4	.	TGTGCCAGCAGTCCTTGGCGGAGGAATGAGCAGTTCTTC	CASSPWRRNEQFF
.	TRBJ1-6	TRBV27	.	TGTGCCAGCAGTTTAAAGGGGAGAAGCTCCTATAATTCACCCCTCCACTTT	CASSLKGRSSYNSPLHF
.	TRBJ2-1	TRBV7-6	.	TGTGCCGGTCGGCAGGGCGGACCGTATGAGCAGTTCTTC	CAGRQGGPYEQFF
.	TRBJ2-2	TRBV10-3	.	TGTGCCTCCTCAAACGGTGGGGACACCGGGGAGCTGTTTTTT	CASSNGGDTGELFF
many	TRBJ2-3	TRBV7-9	TRBD2	TGTGCCAGCAGCTTCACTAGCGGGAGTGAGTTGATTACTACAGATACGCAGTATTTT	CASSFTSGSELITTDTQYF
.	TRBJ2-6	TRBV7-9	.	TGTGCCAGCAGCCCCGTCCTGGACGTTTACTCTGGGGCCAACGTCCTGACTTTC	CASSPVLDVYSGANVLTF
.	TRBJ2-6	TRBV7-3	.	TGTGCCAGCAGCTTGGGCCCACGGGCAGGGCGATCCGGGGCCAACGTCCTGACTTTC	CASSLGPRAGRSGANVLTF
.	TRBJ2-5	TRBV7-2	.	TGTGCCAGCAGCTCATTCGGATCCCAAGAGACCCAGTACTTC	CASSSFGSQETQYF
.	TRBJ2-3	TRBV11-3	.	TGTGCCAGCAGCGGCTCGGGATGGGATACGCAGTATTTT	CASSGSGWDTQYF
many	TRBJ2-6	TRBV10-2	.	TGCGCCAGCATCTCGGGGGAACAGGCTCCGTCTGGGGCCAACGTCCTGACTTTC	CASISGEQAPSGANVLTF
.	TRBJ1-4	TRBV5-4	TRBD1	TGTGCCAGCAGCCCAGGTGTGGGACAGGGGAATGAAAAACTGTTTTTT	CASSPGVGQGNEKLFF
.	TRBJ1-1	TRBV27	.	TGTGCCAGCAGTTTTAAAGGGGGATGGAACACTGAAGCTTTCTTT	CASSFKGGWNTEAFF
.	TRBJ2-7	TRBV7-2	.	TGTGCCAGCAGCCTGGGACCGGAGTCCTACGAGCAGTACTTC	CASSLGPESYEQYF
.	TRBJ2-7	TRBV2	TRBD2	TGTGCCAGCAGCAGAGGACTAGCGGGACAGGAGCAGTACTTC	CASSRGLAGQEQYF
.	TRBJ2-2	TRBV5-1	.	TGCGCCAGCAGCTTGCCCCCTGAGGGGACCGGGGAGCTGTTTTTT	CASSLPPEGTGELFF
once	TRBJ2-3	TRBV24-1	.	TGTGCCACCAGTGACCCTACAGATACGCAGTATTTT	CATSDPTDTQYF
.	TRBJ1-3	TRBV14	.	TGTGCCAGCAGCAATGGGTTTGGAAACACCATATATTTT	CASSNGFGNTIYF
.	TRBJ2-7	TRBV5-1	TRBD2	TGCGCCAGCAGGGGGACTAGCGGGAGGGGAGGCGAGCAGTACTTC	CASRGTSGRGGEQYF
.	TRBJ2-7	TRBV2	.	TGTGCCAGCAGTGAATCGACAACCTACGAGCAGTACTTC	CASSESTTYEQYF
few	TRBJ1-1	TRBV11-3	.	TGTGCCAGCAGCTTAGGGGAGAGGACTGAAGCTTTCTTT	CASSLGERTEAFF
.	TRBJ2-3	TRBV7-9	TRBD2	TGTGCCAGCAGCCCAAGCGGGAGCGCAGATACGCAGTATTTT	CASSPSGSADTQYF